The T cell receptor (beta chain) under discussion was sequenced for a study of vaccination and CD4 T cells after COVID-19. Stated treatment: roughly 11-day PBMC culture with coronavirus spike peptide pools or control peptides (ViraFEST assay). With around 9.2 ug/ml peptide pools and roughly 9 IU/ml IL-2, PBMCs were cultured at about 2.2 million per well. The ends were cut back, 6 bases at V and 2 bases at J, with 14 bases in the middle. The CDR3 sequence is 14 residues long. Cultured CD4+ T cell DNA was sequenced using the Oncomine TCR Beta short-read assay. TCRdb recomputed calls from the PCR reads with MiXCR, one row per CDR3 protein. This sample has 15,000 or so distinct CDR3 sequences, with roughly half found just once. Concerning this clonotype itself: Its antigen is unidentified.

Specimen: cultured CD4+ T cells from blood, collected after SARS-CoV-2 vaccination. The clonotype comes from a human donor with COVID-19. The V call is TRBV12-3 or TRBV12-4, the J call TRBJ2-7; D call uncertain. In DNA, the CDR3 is TGTGCCAGCAGCCCAGATGTGGGCCCCTACGAGCAGTACTTC. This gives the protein CASSPDVGPYEQYF.